These T cell receptor beta chains were read from a single sample in a study of blood T cell repertoires in COVID-19. Using immunoSEQ multiplex PCR, the repertoire was profiled, and TCRdb retains in-frame clones only, with some absent. The table records nearly 250,000 clones, about 82% of them present only once. Sequencing used peripheral blood. The receptor set was obtained from a woman aged 80 or over with COVID-19, enrolled during active disease. CDR3s leave out the opening cysteine and the closing phenylalanine or tryptophan. Clone sizes are given selectively: once, few, many, or a class where the clone is expanded.

13,NA,TRBV30,AWGQGFGYNSPLH
13,NA,TRBV5-1,ASSPGGERGTEAF
12,NA,TRBV5-4,ASSSTGTRTEAF
12,NA,TRBV11-2,ASSLTGSNQPQH
14,once,TRBV6-5,ASSYSISSGNTEAF
14,few,TRBV19,ASSTIHAAGLLRYT
13,once,TRBV28,ASSPRERWVAEAF
11,once,TRBV6-5,ATRGGAEDTQY
14,few,TRBV7-2,ASSLTRAYSGNTIY
9,few,TRBV10-3,AISEGTGLT
12,NA,TRBV30,AWSLGTGDEKLF
11,NA,TRBV10-1,ASRGQGETEAF
12,few,TRBV4-2,ASSQRPPGDTQY
12,NA,TRBV7-2,ASTFSGGANVLT
14,NA,TRBV19,ASSILRTGRDTEAF
9,NA,TRBV11-3,ASSLTGALH
9,NA,TRBV2,ASRTGYGYT
12,NA,TRBV19,ASSIGVTNYGYT
11,NA,TRBV6-5,ASRRRDTYGYT
12,NA,TRBV11-2,ASSSQGSGNTIY